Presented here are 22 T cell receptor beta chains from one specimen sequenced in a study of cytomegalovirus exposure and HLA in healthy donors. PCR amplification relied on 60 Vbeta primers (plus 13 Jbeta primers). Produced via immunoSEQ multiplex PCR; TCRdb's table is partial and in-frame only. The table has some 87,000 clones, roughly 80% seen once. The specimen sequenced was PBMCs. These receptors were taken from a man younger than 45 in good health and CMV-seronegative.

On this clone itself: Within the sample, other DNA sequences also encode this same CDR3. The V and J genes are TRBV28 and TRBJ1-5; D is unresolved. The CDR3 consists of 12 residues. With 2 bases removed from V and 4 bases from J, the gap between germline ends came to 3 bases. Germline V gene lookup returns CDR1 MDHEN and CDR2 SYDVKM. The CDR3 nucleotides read TGTGCCAGCAGTTTACGTAATCAGCCCCAGCATTTT. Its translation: CASSLRNQPQHF.

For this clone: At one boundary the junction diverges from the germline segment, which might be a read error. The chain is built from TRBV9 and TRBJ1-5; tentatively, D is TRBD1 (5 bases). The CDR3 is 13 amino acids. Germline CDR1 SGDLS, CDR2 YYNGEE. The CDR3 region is CASSVGRGQSQHF. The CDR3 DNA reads TGTGCCAGCAGCGTGGGGCGGGGTCAGTCCCAGCATTTT.

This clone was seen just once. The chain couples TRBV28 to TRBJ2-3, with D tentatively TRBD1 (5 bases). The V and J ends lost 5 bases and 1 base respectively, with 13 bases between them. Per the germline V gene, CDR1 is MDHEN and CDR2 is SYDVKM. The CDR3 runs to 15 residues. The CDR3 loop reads CASSKGIFGTDTQYF. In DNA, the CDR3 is TGTGCCAGCAGTAAGGGGATATTTGGCACAGATACGCAGTATTTT.

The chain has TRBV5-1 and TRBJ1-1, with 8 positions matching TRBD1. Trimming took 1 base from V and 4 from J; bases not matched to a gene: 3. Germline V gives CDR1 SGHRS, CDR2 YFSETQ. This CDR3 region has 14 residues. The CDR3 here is CASSLRQGPTEAFF. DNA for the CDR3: TGCGCCAGCAGCTTGAGACAGGGGCCCACTGAAGCTTTCTTT.

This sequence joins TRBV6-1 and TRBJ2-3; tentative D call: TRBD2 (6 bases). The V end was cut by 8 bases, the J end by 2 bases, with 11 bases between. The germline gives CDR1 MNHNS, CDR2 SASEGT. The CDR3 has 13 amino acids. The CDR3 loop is CASCQGLTDTQYF. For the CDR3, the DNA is TGTGCCAGCTGTCAGGGACTCACAGATACGCAGTATTTT.

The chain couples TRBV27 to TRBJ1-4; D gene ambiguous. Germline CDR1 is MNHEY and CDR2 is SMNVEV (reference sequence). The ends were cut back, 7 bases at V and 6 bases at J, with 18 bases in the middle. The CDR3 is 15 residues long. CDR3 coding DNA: TGTGCCAGCACTTCAAGTGGGGAGAACTATGAAAAACTGTTTTTT. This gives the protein CASTSSGENYEKLFF.

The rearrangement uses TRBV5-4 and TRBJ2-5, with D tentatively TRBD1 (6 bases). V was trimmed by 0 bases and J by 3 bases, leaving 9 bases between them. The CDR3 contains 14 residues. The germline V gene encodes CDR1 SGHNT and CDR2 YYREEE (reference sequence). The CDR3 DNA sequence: TGTGCCAGCAGCTTGGCCGGACAGAAAGAGACCCAGTACTTC. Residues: CASSLAGQKETQYF.

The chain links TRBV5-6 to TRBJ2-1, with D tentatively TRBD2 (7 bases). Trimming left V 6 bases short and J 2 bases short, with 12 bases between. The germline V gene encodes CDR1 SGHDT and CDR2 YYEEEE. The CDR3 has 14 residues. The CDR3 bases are TGTGCCAGCACCCCGGGGGGCGCCTACAATGAGCAGTTCTTC. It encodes CASTPGGAYNEQFF.

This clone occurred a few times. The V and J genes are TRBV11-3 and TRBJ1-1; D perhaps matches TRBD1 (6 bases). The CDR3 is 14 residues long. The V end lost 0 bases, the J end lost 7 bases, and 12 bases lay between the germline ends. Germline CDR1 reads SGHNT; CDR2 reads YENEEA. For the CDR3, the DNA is TGTGCCAGCAGCTTAGATCTGGGGGCCGGTGAAGCTTTCTTT. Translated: CASSLDLGAGEAFF. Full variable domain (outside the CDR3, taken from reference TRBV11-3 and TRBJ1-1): EAGVVQSPRYKIIEKKQPVAFWCNPISGHNTLYWYLQNLGQGPELLIRYENEEAVDDSQLPKDRFSAERLKGVDSTLKIQPAELGDSAVYLCASSLDLGAGEAFFGQGTRLTVV.

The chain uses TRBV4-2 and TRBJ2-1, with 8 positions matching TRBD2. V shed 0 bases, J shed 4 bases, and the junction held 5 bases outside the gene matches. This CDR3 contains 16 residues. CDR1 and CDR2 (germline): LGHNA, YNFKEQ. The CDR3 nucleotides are TGTGCCAGCAGCCAAGATCGGGGGGGGCCATACAATGAGCAGTTCTTC. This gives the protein CASSQDRGGPYNEQFF.

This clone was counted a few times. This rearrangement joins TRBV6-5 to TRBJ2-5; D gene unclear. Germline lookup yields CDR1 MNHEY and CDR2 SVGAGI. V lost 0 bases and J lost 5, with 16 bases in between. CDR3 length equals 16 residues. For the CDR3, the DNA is TGTGCCAGCAGTTACTCTCATTACTCATCCCGGGAGACCCAGTACTTC. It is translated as CASSYSHYSSRETQYF.

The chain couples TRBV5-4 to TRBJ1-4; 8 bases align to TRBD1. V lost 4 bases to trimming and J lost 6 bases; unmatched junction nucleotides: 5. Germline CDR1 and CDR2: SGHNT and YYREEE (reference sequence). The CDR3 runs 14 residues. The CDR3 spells CASSRDRSDEKLFF. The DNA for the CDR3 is TGTGCCAGCAGCCGGGACAGGTCGGATGAAAAACTGTTTTTT.

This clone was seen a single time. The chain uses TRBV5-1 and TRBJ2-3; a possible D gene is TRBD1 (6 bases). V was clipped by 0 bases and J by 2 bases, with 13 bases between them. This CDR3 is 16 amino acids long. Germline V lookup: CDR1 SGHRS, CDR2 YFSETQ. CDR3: CASSLEGHRNTDTQYF. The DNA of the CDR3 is TGCGCCAGCAGCTTGGAGGGACATAGAAACACAGATACGCAGTATTTT.

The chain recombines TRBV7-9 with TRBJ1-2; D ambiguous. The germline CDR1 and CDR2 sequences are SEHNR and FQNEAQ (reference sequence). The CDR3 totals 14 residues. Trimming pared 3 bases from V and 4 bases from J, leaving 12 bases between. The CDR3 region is CASSFPRGGYGYTF. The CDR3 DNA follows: TGTGCCAGCAGCTTCCCCCGGGGTGGCTATGGCTACACCTTC.

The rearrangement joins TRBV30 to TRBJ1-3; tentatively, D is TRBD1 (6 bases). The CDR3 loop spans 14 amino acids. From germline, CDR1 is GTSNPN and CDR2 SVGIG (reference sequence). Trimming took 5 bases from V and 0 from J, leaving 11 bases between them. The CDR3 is CAWGTGRSGNTIYF. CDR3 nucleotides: TGTGCCTGGGGAACAGGGCGCTCTGGAAACACCATATATTTT. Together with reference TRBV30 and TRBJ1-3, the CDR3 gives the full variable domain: SQTIHQWPATLVQPVGSPLSLECTVEGTSNPNLYWYRQAAGRGLQLLFYSVGIGQISSEVPQNLSASRPQDRQFILSSKKLLLSDSGFYLCAWGTGRSGNTIYFGEGSWLTVV.

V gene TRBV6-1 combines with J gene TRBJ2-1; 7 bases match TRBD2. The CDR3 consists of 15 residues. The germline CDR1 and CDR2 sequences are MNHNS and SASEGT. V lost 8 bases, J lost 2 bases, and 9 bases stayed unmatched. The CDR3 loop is CASAGVQIPYNEQFF. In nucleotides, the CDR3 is TGTGCCAGCGCGGGGGTCCAAATTCCCTACAATGAGCAGTTCTTC.

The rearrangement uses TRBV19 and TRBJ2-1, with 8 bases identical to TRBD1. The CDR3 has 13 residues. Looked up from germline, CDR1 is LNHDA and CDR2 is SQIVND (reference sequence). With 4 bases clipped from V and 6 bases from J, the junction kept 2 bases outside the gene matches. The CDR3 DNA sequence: TGTGCCAGTAGTACCGGACAGGGCAATGAGCAGTTCTTC. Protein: CASSTGQGNEQFF.

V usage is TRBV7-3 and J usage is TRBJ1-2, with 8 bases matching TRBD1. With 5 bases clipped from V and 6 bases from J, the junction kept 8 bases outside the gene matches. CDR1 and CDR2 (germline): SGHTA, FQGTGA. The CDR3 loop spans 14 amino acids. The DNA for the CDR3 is TGTGCCAGCAGCCGACTCGGACAGGGAGATGGCTACACCTTC. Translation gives CASSRLGQGDGYTF.

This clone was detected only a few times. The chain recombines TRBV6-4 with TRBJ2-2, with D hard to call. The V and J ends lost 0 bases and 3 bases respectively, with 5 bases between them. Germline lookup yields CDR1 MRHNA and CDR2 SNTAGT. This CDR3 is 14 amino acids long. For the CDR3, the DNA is TGTGCCAGCAGTGACTCATCCGACACCGGGGAGCTGTTTTTT. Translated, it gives CASSDSSDTGELFF.

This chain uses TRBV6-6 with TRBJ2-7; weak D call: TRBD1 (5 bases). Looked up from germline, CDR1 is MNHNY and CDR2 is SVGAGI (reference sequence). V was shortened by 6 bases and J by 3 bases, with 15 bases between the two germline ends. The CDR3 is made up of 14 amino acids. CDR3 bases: TGTGCCAGCAGGGACGGACAAAAGGACTACGAGCAGTACTTC. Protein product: CASRDGQKDYEQYF.

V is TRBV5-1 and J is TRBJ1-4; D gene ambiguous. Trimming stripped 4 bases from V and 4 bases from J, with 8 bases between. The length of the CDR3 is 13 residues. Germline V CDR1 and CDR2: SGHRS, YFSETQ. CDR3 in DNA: TGCGCCAGCAGCCCGACGGGTAATGAAAAACTGTTTTTT. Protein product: CASSPTGNEKLFF.

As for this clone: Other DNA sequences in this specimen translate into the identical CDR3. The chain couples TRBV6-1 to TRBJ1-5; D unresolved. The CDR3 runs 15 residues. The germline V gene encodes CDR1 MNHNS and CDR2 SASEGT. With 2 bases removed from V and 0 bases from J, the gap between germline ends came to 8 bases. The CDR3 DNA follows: TGTGCCAGCAGTGAACCGGGGATTAGCAATCAGCCCCAGCATTTT. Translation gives CASSEPGISNQPQHF.